One and the same sample provided the 22 T cell receptor beta chains below, sequenced in a study of blood T cell repertoires in COVID-19. The data were produced by immunoSEQ multiplex PCR, yet TCRdb's version contains in-frame clones alone and is incomplete. Of around 29,000 clones listed, 85% to 90% are singletons. Material: peripheral blood. The receptors were sampled from a man aged 65 to 79 with active COVID-19.

The chain's CDR3 is CASSPRYEQFF. The CDR3 nucleotides are TGTGCCAGCAGTCCCAGGTATGAGCAGTTCTTC. The genes are TRBV11-2 and TRBJ2-1; no clear D gene. With 6 bases removed from V and 8 bases from J, the gap between germline ends came to 8 bases. The CDR3 covers 11 residues. The germline gives CDR1 SGHAT, CDR2 FQNNGV.

This chain joins TRBV7-2 and TRBJ2-3; D possibly corresponds to TRBD1 (6 bases). The V and J ends lost 5 bases and 0 bases respectively, with 12 bases between them. The CDR3 length is 15 residues. The germline V gene encodes CDR1 SGHTA and CDR2 FQGNSA. Here the CDR3 DNA reads TGTGCCAGCAGCCCACAGGGATGGAGCACAGATACGCAGTATTTT. Its protein product is CASSPQGWSTDTQYF.

V is TRBV7-9 and J is TRBJ1-2; D call uncertain. The V end was cut by 1 base, the J end by 7 bases, with 13 bases between. Germline loops: CDR1 SEHNR, CDR2 FQNEAQ (reference sequence). The CDR3 is 14 amino acids. The CDR3 DNA follows: TGTGCCAGCAGCTTAGAGCTGCTAGCGGGTGGCTACACCTTC. The encoded protein is CASSLELLAGGYTF.

This sequence joins TRBV5-1 and TRBJ2-7; 7 bases are shared with TRBD2. The CDR3 spans 13 residues. Losses at the gene ends were 4 bases for V and 7 bases for J; bases not matched to a gene: 8. Germline CDR1 and CDR2: SGHRS and YFSETQ. The CDR3 region is CASSQLAEGEQYF. CDR3 DNA: TGCGCCAGCAGCCAGCTAGCGGAGGGTGAGCAGTACTTC.

The chain joins TRBV3-1 (or the pseudogene TRBV3-2) to TRBJ2-2; D not certain. Germline lookup yields CDR1 LGHDT and CDR2 YNNKEL (reference sequence). Trimming stripped 2 bases from V and 8 bases from J, with 9 bases between. CDR3 length: 13 amino acids. CDR3 loop: CASSQTVRGELFF. CDR3 DNA sequence: TGTGCCAGCAGCCAAACAGTGAGAGGGGAGCTGTTTTTT.

V gene TRBV2 combines with J gene TRBJ2-7; TRBD2 aligns across 14 bases. This CDR3 spans 17 amino acids. Losses at the gene ends were 7 bases for V and 1 base for J; bases not matched to a gene: 9. Germline CDR1 SNHLY, CDR2 FYNNEI. The CDR3 DNA sequence: TGTGCCAGCAACAGACTAGCGGGAGGGCCAAGTTCCTACGAGCAGTACTTC. Amino acid sequence: CASNRLAGGPSSYEQYF.

The chain is built from TRBV7-2 and TRBJ2-3, with D possibly TRBD2 on 6 matching bases. Trimming took 1 base from V and 6 from J, leaving 14 bases between them. Germline V lookup: CDR1 SGHTA, CDR2 FQGNSA. CDR3 size: 15 residues. In nucleotides, the CDR3 is TGTGCCAGCAGCTTAGGCGACGGGAGTGGGGATACGCAGTATTTT. It yields the protein CASSLGDGSGDTQYF.

J is TRBJ2-4 and V is TRBV28; the D gene is possibly TRBD2 (5 bases). Looked up from germline, CDR1 is MDHEN and CDR2 is SYDVKM. Trimming took off 3 bases at V and 2 bases at J, with 11 bases between the two ends. The CDR3 consists of 15 residues. The DNA for the CDR3 is TGTGCCAGCAGTTTCCCCTCCGGGACCAAAAACATTCAGTACTTC. Residues: CASSFPSGTKNIQYF.

The rearrangement uses TRBV6-5 and TRBJ2-7, with 11 bases fitting TRBD1. Germline loops: CDR1 MNHEY, CDR2 SVGAGI. Unmatched junction bases numbered 9, after V lost 0 bases and J lost 11 bases. This CDR3 has 15 residues. CDR3 sequence (DNA): TGTGCCAGCAGTTACTCGACGGGACAGGGGGAGCGGAAGTACTTC. Translated, it gives CASSYSTGQGERKYF.

The gene calls are TRBV10-3 and TRBJ2-5; maybe TRBD2 (6 bases). CDR1 is ENHRY and CDR2 is SYGVKD in the germline V gene. V was shortened by 3 bases and J by 6 bases, with 23 bases between the two germline ends. The CDR3 length is 17 residues. Here the CDR3 reads CAISDPAAGRYYQTQYF. Written as DNA, the CDR3 is TGTGCCATCAGTGACCCGGCGGCGGGACGCTACTATCAGACCCAGTACTTC.

J is TRBJ2-1 and V is TRBV4-1; maybe TRBD1 (6 bases). This CDR3 region has 16 residues. V was pared by 4 bases and J by 9 bases, with 22 bases between. CDR1 is MGHRA and CDR2 is YSYEKL in the germline V gene. The CDR3: CASSRGPRGTIGEQFF. The CDR3 coding sequence is TGCGCCAGCAGCCGAGGACCCCGAGGGACAATCGGTGAGCAGTTCTTC.

V is TRBV5-1 and J is TRBJ2-3, with D possibly TRBD1 on 6 matching bases. This CDR3 region has 13 residues. V was trimmed by 3 bases and J by 6 bases, leaving 11 bases between them. Germline assignment: CDR1 SGHRS and CDR2 YFSETQ. CDR3 amino acids: CASSYAGDDTQYF. Written as DNA, the CDR3 is TGCGCCAGCAGCTACGCAGGGGATGATACGCAGTATTTT. The complete variable domain, with remaining parts taken from reference TRBV5-1 and TRBJ2-3, reads KAGVTQTPRYLIKTRGQQVTLSCSPISGHRSVSWYQQTPGQGLQFLFEYFSETQRNKGNFPGRFSGRQFSNSRSEMNVSTLELGDSALYLCASSYAGDDTQYFGPGTRLTVL.

This chain links TRBV2 with TRBJ1-1; D remains ambiguous. Germline-derived CDR1 and CDR2 are SNHLY and FYNNEI. The CDR3 consists of 13 residues. Deletions cut 7 bases from V and 5 bases from J, with 14 bases between. The CDR3 loop reads CASTLYERTEAFF. The CDR3 bases are TGTGCCAGCACCTTGTATGAGAGGACTGAAGCTTTCTTT.

The rearrangement uses TRBV11-2 and TRBJ2-2; D may be TRBD1 (6 bases). V lost 6 bases and J 0 bases, leaving 11 bases between the germline ends. Germline V CDR1 and CDR2: SGHAT, FQNNGV. The CDR3 runs 15 residues. The CDR3 spells CASSSGVSNTGELFF. The CDR3, as DNA: TGTGCCAGCAGTTCAGGGGTCTCGAACACCGGGGAGCTGTTTTTT. Full variable domain (remainder filled in from reference TRBV11-2 and TRBJ2-2): EAGVAQSPRYKIIEKRQSVAFWCNPISGHATLYWYQQILGQGPKLLIQFQNNGVVDDSQLPKDRFSAERLKGVDSTLKIQPAKLEDSAVYLCASSSGVSNTGELFFGEGSRLTVL.

This chain joins TRBV3-1 (or the pseudogene TRBV3-2) and TRBJ1-1, with TRBD1 matching over 7 bases. The V gene end was trimmed by 0 bases and the J gene end by 10 bases; junction bases not matched to a gene: 11. This CDR3 is 15 amino acids long. Germline V gene lookup returns CDR1 LGHDT and CDR2 YNNKEL (reference sequence). The CDR3 sequence is CASSQEGRRGLGAFF. The CDR3 coding sequence is TGTGCCAGCAGCCAAGAAGGAAGGAGGGGGCTCGGAGCTTTCTTT.

This chain uses TRBV19 with TRBJ2-7; TRBD1 is a possible D gene (6 bases). Germline V CDR1 and CDR2: LNHDA, SQIVND (reference sequence). The V end lost 2 bases, the J end lost 1 base, and 12 bases lay between the germline ends. The CDR3 has 15 amino acids. The CDR3 sequence is CASSINRDTSYEQYF. In DNA form, the CDR3 reads TGTGCCAGTAGTATAAACCGGGACACTTCCTACGAGCAGTACTTC.

In nucleotides, the CDR3 is TGTGCTAGTGGTTTGGTGGGGGCCAGCAATCAGCCCCAGCATTTT. Its protein is CASGLVGASNQPQHF. The J gene is TRBJ1-5, the V gene TRBV12-5, with D perhaps TRBD1 (6 bases). In germline, CDR1 is LGHNT, CDR2 FRNRAP. The CDR3 consists of 15 residues. V was pared by 0 bases and J by 1 base, with 7 bases between.

This clone showed up just a few times. The CDR3 DNA follows: TGTGCCAGCAGCTTACTGGCAGTGAACACCGGGGAGCTGTTTTTT. This sequence encodes CASSLLAVNTGELFF. The chain links TRBV7-6 to TRBJ2-2; D is undetermined. Germline CDR1 SGHVS, CDR2 FNYEAQ. The V end lost 2 bases, the J end lost 1 base, and 8 bases lay between the germline ends. The CDR3 is 15 residues long.

This chain connects TRBV7-9 to TRBJ1-3; tentatively, D is TRBD1 (6 bases). The germline gives CDR1 SEHNR, CDR2 FQNEAQ (reference sequence). The CDR3 spans 14 residues. V lost 7 bases and J 5 bases, leaving 15 bases between the germline ends. CDR3 protein: CASIIQGSRNTIYF. The CDR3 region has the DNA TGTGCCAGCATCATACAGGGATCGAGAAACACCATATATTTT.

Regarding this clone: Other DNA sequences in the sample encode the same CDR3. The rearrangement joins TRBV5-6 to TRBJ1-3, with no clear D. The CDR3 is made up of 13 amino acids. Looked up from germline, CDR1 is SGHDT and CDR2 is YYEEEE. V lost 4 bases to trimming and J lost 0 bases, with 5 bases between them. DNA of the CDR3: TGTGCCAGCAGCCCATCCTCTGGAAACACCATATATTTT. Protein product: CASSPSSGNTIYF.

V gene TRBV7-2 combines with J gene TRBJ1-1, with TRBD1 as a possible D gene (5 bases). Per germline, CDR1 SGHTA and CDR2 FQGNSA. Trimming shortened V by 1 base and J by 4 bases, and 16 bases separated the two germline ends. The CDR3 covers 16 residues. The CDR3 bases are TGTGCCAGCAGCTTAGATCCAGGGCAAGTTGCCACTGAAGCTTTCTTT. It translates to CASSLDPGQVATEAFF.

This clone has a single count. The chain carries TRBV19 and TRBJ2-7; TRBD2 matches at 9 bases. Per the germline V gene, CDR1 is LNHDA and CDR2 is SQIVND (reference sequence). The CDR3 sequence is 16 residues long. Trimming took 5 bases from V and 4 from J; bases not matched to a gene: 12. The CDR3 loop is CASSPKLAGIKYEQYF. The CDR3 DNA is TGTGCCAGTAGTCCCAAGCTAGCGGGAATAAAATACGAGCAGTACTTC.